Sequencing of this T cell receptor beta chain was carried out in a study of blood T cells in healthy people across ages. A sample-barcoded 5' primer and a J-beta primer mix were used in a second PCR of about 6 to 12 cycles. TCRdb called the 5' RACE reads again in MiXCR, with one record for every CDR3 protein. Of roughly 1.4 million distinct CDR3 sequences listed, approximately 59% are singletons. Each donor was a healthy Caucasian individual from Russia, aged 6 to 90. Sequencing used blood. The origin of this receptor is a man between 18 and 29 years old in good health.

DNA for the CDR3: TGCAGCGCAGGGGGGAGCGAGCAGTACTTC. It encodes CSAGGSEQYF. The rearrangement uses TRBV29-1 and TRBJ2-5; maybe TRBD1 (7 bases). The DNA end is more similar to TRBJ2-7, so the J call may be wrong. The CDR3 runs to 10 residues. Germline CDR1 reads SQVTM; CDR2 reads ANQGSEA.